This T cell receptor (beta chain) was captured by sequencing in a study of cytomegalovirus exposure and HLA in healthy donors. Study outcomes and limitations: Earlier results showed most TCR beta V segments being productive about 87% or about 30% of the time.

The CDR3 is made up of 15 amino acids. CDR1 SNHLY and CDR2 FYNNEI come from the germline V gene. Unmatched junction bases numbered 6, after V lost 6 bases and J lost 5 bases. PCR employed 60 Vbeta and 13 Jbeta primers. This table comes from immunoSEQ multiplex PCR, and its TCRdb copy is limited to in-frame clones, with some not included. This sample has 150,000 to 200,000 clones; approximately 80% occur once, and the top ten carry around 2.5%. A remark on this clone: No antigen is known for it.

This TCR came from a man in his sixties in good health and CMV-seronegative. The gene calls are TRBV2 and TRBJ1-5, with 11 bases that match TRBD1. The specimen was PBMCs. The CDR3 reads CASRARTGGDQPQHF. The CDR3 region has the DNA TGTGCCAGCAGGGCCCGGACAGGGGGCGATCAGCCCCAGCATTTT.